What follows is one T cell receptor beta chain and its context. What it recognizes is unknown. The data were obtained in a study of cytomegalovirus exposure and HLA in healthy donors. Findings and limits, study-wide: Association of around 17,000 TCR beta sequences with HLA alleles was found at 0.05 false discovery rate in a later analysis. Most of the TCR beta V segments (in an earlier analysis) were productive either about 90% or about 30% of the time.

The germline V and J ends were trimmed by 3 bases and 1 base, with 6 bases remaining between them. CDR1 is KGHSH, CDR2 LQKENI, per germline. The CDR3 spans 13 residues. A multiplex PCR was run with 60 Vbeta primers and 13 Jbeta primers. Libraries were prepared by immunoSEQ multiplex PCR; TCRdb keeps only in-frame clonotypes and omits some of them. This repertoire shows some 180,000 clones, 75% to 85% found once; its top ten account for 3.5% to 4.5%. This TCR came from an older woman in good health and CMV-seropositive. The sequenced sample was PBMCs. The chain is built from TRBV18 and TRBJ1-1; D unresolved. This CDR3 reads CASSPQKNTEAFF. The CDR3 DNA is TGTGCCAGCTCACCCCAGAAGAACACTGAAGCTTTCTTT.